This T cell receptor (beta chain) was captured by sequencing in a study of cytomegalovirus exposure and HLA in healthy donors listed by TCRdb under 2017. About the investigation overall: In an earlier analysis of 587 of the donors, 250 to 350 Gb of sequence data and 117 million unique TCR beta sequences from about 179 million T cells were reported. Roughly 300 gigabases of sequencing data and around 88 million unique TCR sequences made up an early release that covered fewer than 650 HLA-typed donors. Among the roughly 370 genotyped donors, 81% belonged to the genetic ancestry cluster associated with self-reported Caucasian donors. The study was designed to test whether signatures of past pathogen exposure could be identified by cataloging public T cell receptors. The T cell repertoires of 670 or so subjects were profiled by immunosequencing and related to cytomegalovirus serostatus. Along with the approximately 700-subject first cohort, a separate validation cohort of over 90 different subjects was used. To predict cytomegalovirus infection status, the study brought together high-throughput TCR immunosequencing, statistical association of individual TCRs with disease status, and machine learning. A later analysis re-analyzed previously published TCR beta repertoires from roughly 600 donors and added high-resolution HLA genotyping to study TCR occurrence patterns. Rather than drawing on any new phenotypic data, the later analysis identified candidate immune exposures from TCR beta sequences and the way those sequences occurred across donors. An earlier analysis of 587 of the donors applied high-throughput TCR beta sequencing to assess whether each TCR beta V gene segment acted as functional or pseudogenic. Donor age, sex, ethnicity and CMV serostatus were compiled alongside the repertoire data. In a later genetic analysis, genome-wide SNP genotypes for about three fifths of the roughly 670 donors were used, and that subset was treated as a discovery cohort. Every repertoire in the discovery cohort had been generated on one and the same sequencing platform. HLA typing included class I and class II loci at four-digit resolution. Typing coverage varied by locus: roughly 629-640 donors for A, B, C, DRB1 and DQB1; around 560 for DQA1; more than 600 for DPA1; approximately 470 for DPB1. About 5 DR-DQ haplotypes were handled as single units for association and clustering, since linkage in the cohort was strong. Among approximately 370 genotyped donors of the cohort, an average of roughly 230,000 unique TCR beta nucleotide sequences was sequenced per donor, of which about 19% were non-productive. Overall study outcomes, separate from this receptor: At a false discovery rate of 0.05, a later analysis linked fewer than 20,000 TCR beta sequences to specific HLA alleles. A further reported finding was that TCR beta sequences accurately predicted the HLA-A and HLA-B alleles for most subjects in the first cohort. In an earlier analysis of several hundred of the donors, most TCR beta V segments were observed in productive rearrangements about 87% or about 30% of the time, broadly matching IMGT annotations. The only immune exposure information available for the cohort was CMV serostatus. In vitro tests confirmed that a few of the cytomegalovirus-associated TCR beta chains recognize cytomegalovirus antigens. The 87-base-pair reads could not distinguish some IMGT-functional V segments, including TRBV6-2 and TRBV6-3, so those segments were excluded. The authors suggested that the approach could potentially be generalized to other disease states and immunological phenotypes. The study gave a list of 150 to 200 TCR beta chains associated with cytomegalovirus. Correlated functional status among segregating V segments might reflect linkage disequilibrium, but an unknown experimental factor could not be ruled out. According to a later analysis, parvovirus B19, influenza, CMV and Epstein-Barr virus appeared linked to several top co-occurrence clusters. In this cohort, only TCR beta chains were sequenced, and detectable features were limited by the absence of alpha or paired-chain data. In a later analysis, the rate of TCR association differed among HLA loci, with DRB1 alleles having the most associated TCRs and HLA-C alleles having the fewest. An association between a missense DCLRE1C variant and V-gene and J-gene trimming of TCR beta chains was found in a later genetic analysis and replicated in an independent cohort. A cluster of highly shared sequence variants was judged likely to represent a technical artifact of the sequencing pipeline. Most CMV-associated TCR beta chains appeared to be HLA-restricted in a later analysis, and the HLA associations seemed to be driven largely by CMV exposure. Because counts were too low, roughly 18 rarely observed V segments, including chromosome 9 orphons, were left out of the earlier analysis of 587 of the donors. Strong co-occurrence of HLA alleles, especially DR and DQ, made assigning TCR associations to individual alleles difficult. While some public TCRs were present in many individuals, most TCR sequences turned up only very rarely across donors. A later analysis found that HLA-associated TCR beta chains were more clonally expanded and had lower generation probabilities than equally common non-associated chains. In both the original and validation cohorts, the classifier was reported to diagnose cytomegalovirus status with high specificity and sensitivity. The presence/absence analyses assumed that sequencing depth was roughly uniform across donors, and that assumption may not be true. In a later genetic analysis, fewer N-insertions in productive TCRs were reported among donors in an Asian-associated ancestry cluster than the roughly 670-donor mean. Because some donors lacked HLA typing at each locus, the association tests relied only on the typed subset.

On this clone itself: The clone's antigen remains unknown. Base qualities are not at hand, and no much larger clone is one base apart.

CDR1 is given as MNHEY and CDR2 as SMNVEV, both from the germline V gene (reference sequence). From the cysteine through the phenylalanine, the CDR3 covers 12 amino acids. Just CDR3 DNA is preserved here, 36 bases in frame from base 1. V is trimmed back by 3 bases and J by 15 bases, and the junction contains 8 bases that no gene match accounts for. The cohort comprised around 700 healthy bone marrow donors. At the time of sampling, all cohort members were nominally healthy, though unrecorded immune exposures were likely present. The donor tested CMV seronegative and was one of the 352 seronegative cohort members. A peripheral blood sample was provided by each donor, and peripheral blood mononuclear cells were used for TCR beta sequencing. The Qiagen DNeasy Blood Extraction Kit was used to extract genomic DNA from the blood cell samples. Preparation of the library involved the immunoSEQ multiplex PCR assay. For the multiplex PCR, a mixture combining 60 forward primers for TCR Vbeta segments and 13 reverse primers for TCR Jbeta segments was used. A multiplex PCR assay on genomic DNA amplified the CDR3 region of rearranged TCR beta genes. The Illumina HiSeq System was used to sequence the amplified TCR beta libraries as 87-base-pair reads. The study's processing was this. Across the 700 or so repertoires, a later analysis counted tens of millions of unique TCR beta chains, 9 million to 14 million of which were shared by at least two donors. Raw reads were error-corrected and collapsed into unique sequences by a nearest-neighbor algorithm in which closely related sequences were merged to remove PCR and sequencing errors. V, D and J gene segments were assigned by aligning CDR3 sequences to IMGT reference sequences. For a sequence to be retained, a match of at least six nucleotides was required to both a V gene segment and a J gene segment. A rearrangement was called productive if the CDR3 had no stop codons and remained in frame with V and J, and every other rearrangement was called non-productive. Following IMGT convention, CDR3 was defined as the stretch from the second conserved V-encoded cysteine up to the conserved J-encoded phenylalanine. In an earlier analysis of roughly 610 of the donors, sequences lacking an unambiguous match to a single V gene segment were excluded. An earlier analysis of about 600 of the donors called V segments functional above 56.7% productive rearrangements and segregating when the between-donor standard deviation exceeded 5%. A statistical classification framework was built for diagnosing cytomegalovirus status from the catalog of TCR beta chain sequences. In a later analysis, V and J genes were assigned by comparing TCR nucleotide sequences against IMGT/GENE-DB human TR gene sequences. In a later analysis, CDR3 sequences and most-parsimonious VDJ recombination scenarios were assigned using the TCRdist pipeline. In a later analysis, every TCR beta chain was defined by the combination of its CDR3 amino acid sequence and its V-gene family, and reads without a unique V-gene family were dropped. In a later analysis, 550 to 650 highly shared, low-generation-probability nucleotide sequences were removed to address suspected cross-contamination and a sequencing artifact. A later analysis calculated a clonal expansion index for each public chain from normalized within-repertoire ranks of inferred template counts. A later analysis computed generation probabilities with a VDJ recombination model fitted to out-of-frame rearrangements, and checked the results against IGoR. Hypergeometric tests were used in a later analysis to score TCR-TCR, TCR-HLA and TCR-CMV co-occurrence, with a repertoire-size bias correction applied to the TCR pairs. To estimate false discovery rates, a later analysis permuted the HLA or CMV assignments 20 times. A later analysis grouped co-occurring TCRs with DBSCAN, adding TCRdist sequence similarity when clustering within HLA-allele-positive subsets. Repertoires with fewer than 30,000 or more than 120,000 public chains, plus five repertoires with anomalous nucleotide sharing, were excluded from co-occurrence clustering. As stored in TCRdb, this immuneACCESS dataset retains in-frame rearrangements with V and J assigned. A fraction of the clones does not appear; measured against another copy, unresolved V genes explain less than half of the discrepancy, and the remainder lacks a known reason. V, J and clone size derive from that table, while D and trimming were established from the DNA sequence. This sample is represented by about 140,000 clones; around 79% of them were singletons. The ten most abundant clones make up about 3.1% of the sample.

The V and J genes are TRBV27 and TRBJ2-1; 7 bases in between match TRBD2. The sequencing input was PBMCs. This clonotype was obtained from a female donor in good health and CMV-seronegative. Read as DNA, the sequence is TGTGCCAGCAGTTTTGGGGGGAGGGCCTTGTTCTTC. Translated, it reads CASSFGGRALFF.